This T cell receptor beta chain was captured by sequencing in a study of Ad26.COV2.S vaccination and SARS-CoV-2 variants. Study overall: Participant was drawn from the COV1001 Ad26.COV2.S trial arm.

The data were produced by immunoSEQ multiplex PCR, yet TCRdb's version contains in-frame clones alone and is incomplete. The sample lists 250,000 to 300,000 clones, 87% occurring once. Indicated treatment: some 20 received Ad26.COV2.S at low or high dose, single or two shots; roughly five received placebo; per-sample allocation not given. Vaccine and placebo recipients were sampled on day 63 after the first injection. This clonotype originated in a person between 18 and 65 years old who received the Ad26.COV2.S COVID-19 vaccine or a placebo. The material sequenced was peripheral blood, taken in a trial of Ad26.COV2.S vaccine versus placebo.

DNA of the CDR3: TGTGCCAGCAGCGCCCGGGCGGCTAGCGGGAACACCGGGGAGCTGTTTTTT. Protein product: CASSARAASGNTGELFF. This rearrangement joins TRBV7-9 to TRBJ2-2; 7 positions match TRBD2. The CDR3 sequence is 17 residues long. CDR1 and CDR2 (germline): SEHNR, FQNEAQ (reference sequence). Trimming removed 5 bases from V and 1 base from J; junction bases left unmatched: 10.